The TCR beta chain described here comes from a study of cytotoxic CD8 clonotypes in ibrutinib-treated CLL. Study summary: Once treatment had gone on for a median of around eleven months, range 6 to 36, response samples were drawn.

Libraries were prepared by immunoSEQ multiplex PCR; TCRdb keeps only in-frame clonotypes and omits some of them. The sample shows approximately 5,500 clones, 68% of them seen only once. J lost 9 bases, V lost 2 bases, and 0 bases had no gene match. The CDR3 contains 13 residues. Germline loops: CDR1 MNHEY, CDR2 SVGAGI. This clone has more than one count but fewer than ten. This TCR was recovered from a human donor with chronic lymphocytic leukemia. The sequenced sample was PBMCs, obtained before ibrutinib treatment. The chain couples TRBV6-5 to TRBJ1-6; 8 bases agree with TRBD1. The CDR3 bases are TGTGCCAGCAGTTACGGGACAGGTTCACCCCTCCACTTT. Amino acid sequence: CASSYGTGSPLHF.